The 13 T cell receptor beta chains presented below share a single source sample, sequenced in a study of identical twins. One entry per CDR3 protein results from TCRdb running MiXCR on the 5' RACE reads. The sample carries approximately 690,000 distinct CDR3 sequences, over 5% recorded once. Sequencing input: naive T cells sorted from blood. The receptors here all came from a man between 18 and 29 years old in good health.

Only a few counts were recorded for this clonotype. This chain links TRBV30 with TRBJ2-7, with D hard to call. The germline V and J ends were trimmed by 0 bases and 4 bases, with 4 bases remaining between them. The CDR3 runs 11 residues. Looked up from germline, CDR1 is GTSNPN and CDR2 is SVGIG (reference sequence). The CDR3: CAWSVNYEQYF. CDR3 sequence (DNA): TGTGCCTGGAGTGTTAATTACGAGCAGTACTTC. Looking up the rest from reference TRBV30 and TRBJ2-7 gives the full variable domain: SQTIHQWPATLVQPVGSPLSLECTVEGTSNPNLYWYRQAAGRGLQLLFYSVGIGQISSEVPQNLSASRPQDRQFILSSKKLLLSDSGFYLCAWSVNYEQYFGPGTRLTVT.

This clonotype was counted many times. The rearrangement uses TRBV29-1 and TRBJ2-1; D is undetermined. This CDR3 contains 17 residues. CDR1 SQVTM and CDR2 ANQGSEA come from the germline V gene. V was cut by 3 bases and J by 6 bases, with 24 bases left in between. The CDR3 spells CSVDLPLIEQSTNEQFF. The CDR3 bases are TGCAGCGTTGACCTCCCCCTAATAGAACAATCCACCAATGAGCAGTTCTTC.

This clonotype was observed many times. V and J are TRBV12-3 or TRBV12-4 and TRBJ2-2; D gene uncertain. Trimming removed 9 bases from V and 3 bases from J, with 5 bases in between. There are 11 residues in the CDR3. The CDR3 sequence is CASGYTGELFF. The CDR3 DNA reads as TGTGCCAGTGGATACACCGGGGAGCTGTTTTTT.

This clonotype was observed a few times. V usage is TRBV30 and J usage is TRBJ1-1; tentative D call: TRBD1 (5 bases). Germline assignment: CDR1 GTSNPN and CDR2 SVGIG (reference sequence). The CDR3 runs 15 residues. The V and J ends lost 1 base and 2 bases respectively, with 14 bases between them. CDR3 DNA: TGTGCCTGGAGTGGATTGGCCGGGGCTAACACTGAAGCTTTCTTT. Residues: CAWSGLAGANTEAFF.

This clonotype was counted only a few times. The chain uses TRBV6-5 and TRBJ2-7; D gene uncertain. The germline V gene encodes CDR1 MNHEY and CDR2 SVGAGI. This CDR3 is built from 12 residues. Trimming stripped 8 bases from V and 5 bases from J, with 13 bases between. The CDR3: CASGPGRHEQYV. Here the CDR3 DNA reads TGTGCCAGCGGCCCTGGGCGCCACGAGCAGTACGTC.

The chain links TRBV6-1 to TRBJ2-1, with a possible D match to TRBD2 (5 bases). Germline CDR1 is MNHNS and CDR2 is SASEGT. V lost 6 bases and J 2 bases, leaving 17 bases between the germline ends. The CDR3 is made up of 16 amino acids. The CDR3, as DNA: TGTGCCAGCAGCGAGGAGGACGCCTCGCCCTACAATGAGCAGTTCTTC. It encodes CASSEEDASPYNEQFF.

This clonotype has only a few counts. The chain combines TRBV6-2 or TRBV6-3 with TRBJ2-7, with unresolved D. The CDR3 spans 15 residues. CDR1 and CDR2 from the germline V gene are MNHEY and SVGEGT. V was shortened by 0 bases and J by 3 bases, with 12 bases between the two germline ends. The CDR3 DNA follows: TGTGCCAGCAGTTACTCGAGCGATTTTAACTACGAGCAGTACTTC. Translating gives CASSYSSDFNYEQYF.

This rearrangement joins TRBV3-1 to TRBJ2-1; 7 nucleotides align to TRBD2. Germline V lookup: CDR1 LGHDT, CDR2 YNNKEL (reference sequence). The length of the CDR3 is 16 residues. Trimming at V came to 3 bases and at J to 4 bases, leaving 9 bases not matched to a gene. The CDR3 protein is CASSHLGGRPYNEQFF. CDR3 sequence (DNA): TGTGCCAGCAGCCACCTGGGGGGGAGGCCATACAATGAGCAGTTCTTC.

CDR3 nucleotides: TGTGCCAGCAGCCAAGATCCAGCTTACGAGCAGTACGTC. Encoded protein: CASSQDPAYEQYV. The chain combines TRBV3-1 with TRBJ2-7; no clear D gene. V dropped 0 bases and J dropped 4 bases, with 7 bases sitting between them. The CDR3 loop spans 13 amino acids. From germline, CDR1 is LGHDT and CDR2 YNNKEL (reference sequence).

This clonotype was observed many times. This chain links TRBV5-1 with TRBJ1-1, with D possibly being TRBD1 (5 bases). The CDR3 totals 13 residues. Trimming shortened V by 3 bases and J by 3 bases, and 9 bases separated the two germline ends. The germline CDR1 and CDR2 sequences are SGHRS and YFSETQ. CDR3: CASSSGTDTEAFF. The DNA for the CDR3 is TGCGCCAGCAGCTCGGGGACCGACACTGAAGCTTTCTTT.

There are a few counts of this clonotype. V gene TRBV29-1 combines with J gene TRBJ2-5; possible D gene TRBD1, 7 bases. The CDR3 has 14 amino acids. V was cut by 7 bases and J by 5 bases, with 20 bases left in between. The germline gives CDR1 SQVTM, CDR2 ANQGSEA. The CDR3 DNA sequence: TGCAGCGGGGTCCCCAGCGGAGGGGGCGAGACCCAGTACTTC. Translating it yields CSGVPSGGGETQYF.

The J gene is TRBJ1-2, the V gene TRBV4-2, with TRBD1 as a possible D gene (6 bases). The germline V gene encodes CDR1 LGHNA and CDR2 YNFKEQ. The V end lost 0 bases, the J end lost 2 bases, and 13 bases lay between the germline ends. The CDR3 loop spans 16 amino acids. CDR3 region: CASSQEGVTGNYGYTF. The CDR3 region has the DNA TGTGCCAGCAGCCAAGAGGGTGTAACAGGGAACTATGGCTACACCTTC.

This clonotype was observed at least ten times. The CDR3 nucleotides read TGTGCCACCCGGATTAGCACAGGGGGCAATGAGCAGTTCTTC. Translated: CATRISTGGNEQFF. The rearrangement joins TRBV25-1 to TRBJ2-1; 8 bases agree with TRBD1. Germline CDR1 reads MGHDK; CDR2 reads SYGVNS. The V and J ends lost 10 bases and 6 bases, in that order; junction bases with no gene match: 11. This CDR3 contains 14 residues.